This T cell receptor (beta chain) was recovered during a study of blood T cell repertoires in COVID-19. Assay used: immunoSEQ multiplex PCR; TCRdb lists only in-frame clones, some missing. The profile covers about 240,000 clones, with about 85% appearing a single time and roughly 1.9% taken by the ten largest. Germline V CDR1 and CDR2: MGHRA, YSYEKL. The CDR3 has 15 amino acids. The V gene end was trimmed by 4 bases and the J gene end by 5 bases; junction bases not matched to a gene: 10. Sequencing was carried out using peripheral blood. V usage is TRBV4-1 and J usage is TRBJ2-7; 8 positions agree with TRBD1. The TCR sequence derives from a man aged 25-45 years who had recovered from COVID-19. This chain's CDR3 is CASSRPGTGRHEQYF. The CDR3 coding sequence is TGCGCCAGCAGCCGGCCCGGGACAGGTCGCCACGAGCAGTACTTC.